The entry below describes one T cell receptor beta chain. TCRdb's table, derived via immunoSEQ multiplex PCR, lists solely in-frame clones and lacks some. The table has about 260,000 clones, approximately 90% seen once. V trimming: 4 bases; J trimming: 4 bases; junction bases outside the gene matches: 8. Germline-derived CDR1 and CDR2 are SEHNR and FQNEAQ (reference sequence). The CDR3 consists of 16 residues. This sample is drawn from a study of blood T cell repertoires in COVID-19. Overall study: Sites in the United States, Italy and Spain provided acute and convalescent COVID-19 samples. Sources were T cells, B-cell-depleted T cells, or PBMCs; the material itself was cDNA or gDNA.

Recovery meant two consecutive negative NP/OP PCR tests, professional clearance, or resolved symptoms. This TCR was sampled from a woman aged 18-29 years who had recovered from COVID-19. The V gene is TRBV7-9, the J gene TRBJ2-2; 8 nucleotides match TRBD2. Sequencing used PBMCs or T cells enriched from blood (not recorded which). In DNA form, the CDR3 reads TGTGCCAGCAGCTCCCGGGGGGGAATGTCCACCGGGGAGCTGTTTTTT. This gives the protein CASSSRGGMSTGELFF.